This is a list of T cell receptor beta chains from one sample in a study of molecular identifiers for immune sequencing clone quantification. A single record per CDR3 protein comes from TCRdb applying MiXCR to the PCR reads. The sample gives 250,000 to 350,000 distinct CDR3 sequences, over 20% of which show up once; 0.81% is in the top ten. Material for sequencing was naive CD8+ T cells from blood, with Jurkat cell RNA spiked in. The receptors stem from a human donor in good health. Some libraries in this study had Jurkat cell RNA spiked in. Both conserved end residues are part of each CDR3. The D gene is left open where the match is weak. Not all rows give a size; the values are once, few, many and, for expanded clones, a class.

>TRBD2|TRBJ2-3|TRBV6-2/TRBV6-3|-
TGTGCCAGCAGTTACTGGGCTAGCGGGGCAGATACGCAGTATTTT
CASSYWASGADTQYF
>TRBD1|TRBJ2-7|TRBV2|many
TGTGCCAGCCTACCGGGACAGGGGCCGGGGGAGCAGTACTTC
CASLPGQGPGEQYF
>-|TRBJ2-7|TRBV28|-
TGTGCCAGCAATGATGGAATGGGCTTCGAAGAGCAGTGCTTC
CASNDGMGFEEQCF
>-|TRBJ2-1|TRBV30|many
TGTGCCTGGAGCCAGGGGTACTACAATGAGCAGTTCTTC
CAWSQGYYNEQFF
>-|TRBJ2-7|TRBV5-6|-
TGTGCCAGCAGCCGCGGGGAAAGCTCCTACGAGCAGTACTTC
CASSRGESSYEQYF
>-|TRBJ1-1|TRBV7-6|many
TGTGCCAGCAGCTTAGCGGGGGTTGGGGGCACTGAAGCTTTCTTT
CASSLAGVGGTEAFF
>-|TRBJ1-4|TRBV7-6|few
TGTGCCAGCAGCCCATCCCCGAAGCAGGGGAGGCAAACTAATGAAAAACTGTTTTTT
CASSPSPKQGRQTNEKLFF
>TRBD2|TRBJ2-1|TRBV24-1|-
TGTGCCACCAGTGATTCGCTAGCGGCCGTCTACAATGAGCAGTTCTTC
CATSDSLAAVYNEQFF
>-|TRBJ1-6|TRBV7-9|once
TGTGCCAGCAGCTTATCAGACTATAATTCACCCCTCCACTTT
CASSLSDYNSPLHF
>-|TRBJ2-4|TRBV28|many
TGTGCCAGCAGTTTAGGAGGTCCCTCAAAAAACATTCAGTACTTC
CASSLGGPSKNIQYF
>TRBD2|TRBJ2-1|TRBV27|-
TGTGCCAGCAGTTTACTAGCGGGGGAAGATGAGCAGTTCTTC
CASSLLAGEDEQFF
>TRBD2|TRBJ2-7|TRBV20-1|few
TGCAGTGCCCTGACCGGGACTAGCGGGATGGGCAACGAGCAGTACTTC
CSALTGTSGMGNEQYF
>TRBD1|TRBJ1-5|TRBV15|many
TGTGCCACCAGCCGCGACAGGGGGTCACAGCCCCAGCATTTT
CATSRDRGSQPQHF
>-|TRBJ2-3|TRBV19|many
TGTGCCAGTAGTATATTAGTTACAGATACGCAGTATTTT
CASSILVTDTQYF
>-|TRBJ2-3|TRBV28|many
TGTGCCAGCACCTCCCGGGCTAGCGATTACACAGATACGCAGTATTTT
CASTSRASDYTDTQYF
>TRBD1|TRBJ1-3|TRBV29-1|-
TGCAGCGTGCGACAGGGGTCTGGAGACACCATATATTTT
CSVRQGSGDTIYF
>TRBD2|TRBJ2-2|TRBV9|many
TGTGCCAGCAGCCCGCCGGGCGGGGGGCTAACGAACACCGGGGAGCTGTTTTTT
CASSPPGGGLTNTGELFF
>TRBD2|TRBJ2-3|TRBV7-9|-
TGTGCCAGCAGCCCAACAAGCGGGACCCGCGCAGATACGCAGTGTTTT
CASSPTSGTRADTQCF
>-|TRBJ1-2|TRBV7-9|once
TGTGCCAGCAGCTTAGTTACGTACAGCCACTATGGCTACACCTTC
CASSLVTYSHYGYTF
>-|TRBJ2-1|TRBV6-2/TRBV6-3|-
TGTGCCAGCAGTTACCTACAGGGTATTATCTCCTACAATGAGCAGTTCTTC
CASSYLQGIISYNEQFF
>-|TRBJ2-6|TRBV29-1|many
TGCAGCGTTGTTACGGACTCTGGGGCCAACGTCCTGACTTTC
CSVVTDSGANVLTF
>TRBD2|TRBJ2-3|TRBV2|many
TGTGCCAGCCGAGAGCAGGGACTAGCAAACACAGATACGCAGTATTTT
CASREQGLANTDTQYF
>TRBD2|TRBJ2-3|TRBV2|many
TGTGCCAGCAGTGAAGTAGCGGGAGAAGATACGCAGTATTTT
CASSEVAGEDTQYF
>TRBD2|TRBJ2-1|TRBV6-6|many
TGTGCCAGCAGTTACGGGGTTGGCGCGGGAGGGCCGAATGAGCAGTTCTTC
CASSYGVGAGGPNEQFF
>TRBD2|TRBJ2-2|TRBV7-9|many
TGTGCCAGCAGCTATAGGACTAGCGGGAGTCGAACCGGGGAGCTGTTTTTT
CASSYRTSGSRTGELFF
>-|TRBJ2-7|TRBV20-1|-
TGCAGTGCTAGAGAAAACGGCTACGAGCAGTACTTC
CSARENGYEQYF
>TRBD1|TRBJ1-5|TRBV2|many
TGTGCCAGCAGTGAAGCCCCAGCAGGGGGTCAGCCCCAGCATTTT
CASSEAPAGGQPQHF
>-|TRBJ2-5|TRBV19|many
TGTGCCAGTAGTACGGGACAATCCAGTCGAGAGACCCAGTACTTC
CASSTGQSSRETQYF
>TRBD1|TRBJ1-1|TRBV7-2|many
TGTGCCAGCAGCTTCACGACAGGGATGAACACTGAAGCTTTCTTT
CASSFTTGMNTEAFF
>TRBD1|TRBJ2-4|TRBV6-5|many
TGTGCCAGCAGTTCGCAGCGGGACAGGGGGCTGGACATTCAGTACTTC
CASSSQRDRGLDIQYF
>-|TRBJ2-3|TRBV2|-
TGTGCCAGCAGTGAGTCCCAAGAGAGGGATACGCAGTATTTT
CASSESQERDTQYF
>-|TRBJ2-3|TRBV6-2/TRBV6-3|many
TGTGCCAGCAGTTACGGGTCAACGCAGTATTTT
CASSYGSTQYF
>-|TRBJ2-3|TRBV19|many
TGTGCCAGTAGTACCGGGGACACGAGCAGCACAGATACGCAGTATTTT
CASSTGDTSSTDTQYF
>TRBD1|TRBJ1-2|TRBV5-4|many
TGTGCCAGCAGCGGAGGGACAGGGACTAACTATGGCTACACCTTC
CASSGGTGTNYGYTF
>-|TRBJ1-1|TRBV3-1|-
TGTGCCAGCAGCCAGGGTGGATCTGAAGCTTTCTTT
CASSQGGSEAFF
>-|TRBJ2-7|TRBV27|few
TGTGCCAGCAGTTTACGCGGGGGCAGGTACGAGCAGTACTTC
CASSLRGGRYEQYF
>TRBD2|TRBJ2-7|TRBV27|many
TGTGCCAGCAGTTGGCTAGCGGGAGGTACCGAGCAGTACTTC
CASSWLAGGTEQYF
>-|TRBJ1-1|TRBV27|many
TGTGCCAGCAGTCCCAGGGCAGTAAACACTGAAGCTTTCTTT
CASSPRAVNTEAFF
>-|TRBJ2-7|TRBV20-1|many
TGCAGTGCTAGGGCGGACATCGCGTCCTACGAGCAGTACTTC
CSARADIASYEQYF
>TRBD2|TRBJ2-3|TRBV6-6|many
TGTGCCAGCAGTACCCCGATTTTTAGCGGGGGGGCCTCAGATACGCAGTATTTT
CASSTPIFSGGASDTQYF
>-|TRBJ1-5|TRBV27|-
TGTGCCAGCAGCCCGGATGGGGTCGGCAATCAGCCCCAGCATTTT
CASSPDGVGNQPQHF
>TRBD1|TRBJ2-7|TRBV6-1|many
TGTGCCAGTAGGGACAGAGGAAACTACGAGCAGTACTTC
CASRDRGNYEQYF
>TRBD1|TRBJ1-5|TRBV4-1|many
TGCGCCAGCAGCCAGGCTGACAGGGGGCGGCAGCCCCAGCATTTT
CASSQADRGRQPQHF
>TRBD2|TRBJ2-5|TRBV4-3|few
TGCGCCAGCAGCCAAGATCGGCTTAGCGGGGGCCAAGAGACCCAGTACTTC
CASSQDRLSGGQETQYF
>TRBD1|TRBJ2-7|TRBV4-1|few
TGCGCCAGCAGCCAAGGGCACAGGGGGGACTACGAGCAGTACTTC
CASSQGHRGDYEQYF
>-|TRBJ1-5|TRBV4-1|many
TGCGCCAGCAGCCAAGATAATAGCAATCAGCCCCAGCATTTT
CASSQDNSNQPQHF
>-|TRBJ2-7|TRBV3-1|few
TGTGCCAGCAGCCGGTCCCCCCTGGGGGCGTCCTACGAGCAGTACTTC
CASSRSPLGASYEQYF
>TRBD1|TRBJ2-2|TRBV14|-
TGTGCCAGCAGCGCCCACATTGGACAGGGAATCGTGACCGGGGAGCTGTTTTTT
CASSAHIGQGIVTGELFF
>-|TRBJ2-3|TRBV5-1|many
TGCGCCAGCACCCCCACTGGGGTACCCCGGTCGGATACGCAGTATTTT
CASTPTGVPRSDTQYF